The rows below give T cell receptor beta chains drawn from one sample of a study of T cells in Graves' hyperthyroidism and ophthalmopathy. TCRdb reprocessed the multiplex PCR reads with MiXCR, giving one entry per CDR3 protein. Here the sample spans around 110,000 distinct CDR3 sequences, roughly 15% being singletons. Sample: blood. Receptor source: a woman in her fifties or sixties with Graves' hyperthyroidism. Both conserved end residues are part of each CDR3. The D gene is left open where the match is weak. The size field is filled for only some rows; it gives once, few, many or a size class.

v_gene: TRBV7-2
abundance: few
d_gene: TRBD1
j_gene: TRBJ1-1
CDR3aa: CASSLAGQGSSAFF
CDR3nt: TGTGCCAGCAGCTTGGCAGGACAGGGGAGTTCAGCTTTCTTT

v_gene: TRBV28
abundance: many
d_gene: -
j_gene: TRBJ2-7
CDR3aa: CASSSPTGATYEQYF
CDR3nt: TGTGCCAGCAGTTCACCGACGGGAGCTACCTACGAGCAGTACTTC

v_gene: TRBV7-9
abundance: many
d_gene: TRBD2
j_gene: TRBJ2-3
CDR3aa: CASSPTGMAGGSTDTQYF
CDR3nt: TGTGCCAGCAGCCCTACCGGGATGGCGGGAGGCAGCACAGATACGCAGTATTTT

v_gene: TRBV20-1
abundance: many
d_gene: TRBD1
j_gene: TRBJ1-5
CDR3aa: CSAGGTVDSNQPQHF
CDR3nt: TGCAGTGCTGGAGGGACAGTAGATAGCAATCAGCCCCAGCATTTT

v_gene: TRBV5-6
abundance: -
d_gene: TRBD1
j_gene: TRBJ2-1
CDR3aa: CASSFVRKGATETQFF
CDR3nt: TGTGCCAGCAGCTTTGTACGCAAGGGGGCGACGGAGACCCAGTTCTTC

v_gene: TRBV20-1
abundance: -
d_gene: TRBD2
j_gene: TRBJ2-5
CDR3aa: CSGRDPSGTGETQYF
CDR3nt: TGCAGTGGTAGGGACCCTAGCGGGACCGGAGAGACCCAGTACTTC

v_gene: TRBV7-6
abundance: -
d_gene: TRBD1
j_gene: TRBJ2-1
CDR3aa: CASSPGQYYNEQFF
CDR3nt: TGTGCCAGCAGCCCGGGACAGTACTACAATGAGCAGTTCTTC

v_gene: TRBV5-1
abundance: -
d_gene: -
j_gene: TRBJ2-1
CDR3aa: CASSLYREQFF
CDR3nt: TGCGCCAGCAGCTTATACAGGGAGCAGTTCTTC

v_gene: TRBV28
abundance: many
d_gene: TRBD2
j_gene: TRBJ2-1
CDR3aa: CASSFVAGGRDEQFF
CDR3nt: TGTGCCAGCAGTTTCGTTGCGGGAGGCAGGGATGAGCAGTTCTTC

v_gene: TRBV7-2
abundance: many
d_gene: -
j_gene: TRBJ1-1
CDR3aa: CASSLQTSMNTEAFF
CDR3nt: TGTGCCAGCAGCCTTCAGACAAGTATGAACACTGAAGCTTTCTTT

v_gene: TRBV20-1
abundance: many
d_gene: TRBD2
j_gene: TRBJ2-2
CDR3aa: CSASKRASGRAGSELFF
CDR3nt: TGCAGTGCTAGTAAACGGGCTAGCGGGAGGGCCGGATCTGAGCTGTTTTTT

v_gene: TRBV6-2/TRBV6-3
abundance: many
d_gene: -
j_gene: TRBJ1-5
CDR3aa: CASSYSPGQPQHF
CDR3nt: TGTGCCAGCAGTTACTCCCCCGGTCAGCCCCAGCATTTT

v_gene: TRBV2
abundance: many
d_gene: -
j_gene: TRBJ2-7
CDR3aa: CASSTGLYEQYF
CDR3nt: TGTGCCAGCAGCACAGGGCTCTACGAGCAGTACTTC

v_gene: TRBV7-3
abundance: many
d_gene: TRBD2
j_gene: TRBJ2-1
CDR3aa: CASSPGTSGTNEQFF
CDR3nt: TGTGCCAGCAGTCCCGGGACTAGCGGGACCAATGAGCAGTTCTTC

v_gene: TRBV28
abundance: many
d_gene: -
j_gene: TRBJ2-2
CDR3aa: CASSPGGNTGELFF
CDR3nt: TGTGCCAGCAGTCCCGGGGGGAACACCGGGGAGCTGTTTTTT

v_gene: TRBV28
abundance: many
d_gene: TRBD1
j_gene: TRBJ1-6
CDR3aa: CASSRATGGGSPLHF
CDR3nt: TGTGCCAGCAGCCGAGCAACAGGGGGTGGTTCACCCCTCCACTTT

v_gene: TRBV7-2
abundance: many
d_gene: TRBD2
j_gene: TRBJ2-5
CDR3aa: CASSLGSTSGETQYF
CDR3nt: TGTGCCAGCAGCTTAGGGTCGACTAGCGGAGAGACCCAGTACTTC

v_gene: TRBV7-2
abundance: few
d_gene: TRBD2
j_gene: TRBJ2-1
CDR3aa: CASSLVLAGSNEQFF
CDR3nt: TGTGCCAGCAGCTTAGTTCTAGCGGGATCCAATGAGCAGTTCTTC

v_gene: TRBV14
abundance: many
d_gene: -
j_gene: TRBJ1-1
CDR3aa: CASSHLAPVGVKAFF
CDR3nt: TGTGCCAGCAGCCATTTGGCTCCAGTTGGAGTGAAAGCTTTCTTT

v_gene: TRBV24-1
abundance: -
d_gene: -
j_gene: TRBJ2-2
CDR3aa: CATSDTHLRLANTGELFF
CDR3nt: TGTGCCACCAGTGATACCCACCTGCGACTAGCGAACACCGGGGAGCTGTTTTTT